This T cell receptor beta chain was sequenced in a study of blood T cell repertoires in COVID-19. Study summary: COVID-19 samples, acute and convalescent, were from the United States, Italy and Spain. The cDNA or gDNA used as material had been derived from T cells, B-cell-depleted T cells, or PBMCs.

The method was immunoSEQ multiplex PCR; TCRdb's version includes in-frame clones alone and lacks a portion of them. This repertoire shows 250,000 or so clones, 86% found once; its top ten account for less than 3%. CDR1 SGHNT and CDR2 YENEEA come from the germline V gene. The length of the CDR3 is 15 residues. Between the trimmed V and J ends, which lost 0 bases and 2 bases, there was a span of 9 bases. Symptom resolution, clearance, or two negative PCRs marked the recovered donors of Cohort 3. Specimen: PBMCs or T cells enriched from blood (not recorded which). The chain joins TRBV11-3 to TRBJ2-3, with D maybe TRBD2 (5 bases). The receptor was derived from a woman between 18 and 29 years old who had recovered from COVID-19. The CDR3 region is CASSLEGEATDTQYF. The CDR3 nucleotides read TGTGCCAGCAGCTTAGAGGGAGAGGCCACAGATACGCAGTATTTT.